These 3 T cell receptor beta chains originate from one sample sequenced in a study of CD8+ T cells in alopecia areata. Extraction and reverse transcription of RNA yielded cDNA as the sequencing template. Repertoires were generated with immunoSEQ multiplex PCR, while TCRdb's copy carries only in-frame clones and drops some. Among about 200,000 clones listed, under 60% were seen once. Treatment here: oral pan-JAK inhibitor, 5-10 mg twice daily. This material consisted of CD4+ T cells sorted from blood, taken at week 4, from a patient treated with tofacitinib. The receptors stem from a human donor with alopecia areata.

The chain employs TRBV29-1 and TRBJ2-3, with a possible D match to TRBD2 (6 bases). The CDR3 loop spans 15 amino acids. The germline CDR1 and CDR2 sequences are SQVTM and ANQGSEA. The V end lost 4 bases, the J end lost 0 bases, and 14 bases lay between the germline ends. The CDR3 bases are TGCAGCGTTGTGGGGGAGGCTGCTAGCACAGATACGCAGTATTTT. Translating gives CSVVGEAASTDTQYF.

This clone has a handful of counts. V is TRBV4-3 and J is TRBJ2-1; 8 bases match TRBD2. CDR3 length: 15 residues. V dropped 5 bases and J dropped 6; count of bases not matched to a gene: 9. Germline lookup yields CDR1 LGHNA and CDR2 YSLEER. CDR3 protein: CASSTGLAGANEQFF. CDR3 nucleotides: TGCGCCAGCAGCACCGGACTAGCAGGGGCCAATGAGCAGTTCTTC.

The chain couples TRBV4-1 to TRBJ2-7; the match to TRBD1 covers 7 bases. The junction had 4 bases not matched to a gene; V was cut back by 4 bases and J by 7 bases. The germline V gene encodes CDR1 MGHRA and CDR2 YSYEKL. The CDR3 loop spans 12 amino acids. CDR3 coding DNA: TGCGCCAGCAGCCGGGTACAGGGGGAGCAGTACTTC. It is translated as CASSRVQGEQYF.